This TCR beta chain was sequenced for a study of technical replicates of blood from a few donors. Clones were read by immunoSEQ multiplex PCR, and TCRdb kept only the in-frame ones, dropping some. The sample has some 81,000 clones; roughly 90% are singletons. Germline V gene lookup returns CDR1 KGHSH and CDR2 LQKENI. The CDR3 sequence is 14 residues long. Trimming cost V 4 bases and J 7 bases, with 14 bases left between them. This TCR was sampled from a human donor in good health. The source material was T cells isolated from PBMCs. This chain connects TRBV18 to TRBJ1-5; D possibly corresponds to TRBD1 (6 bases). Written as DNA, the CDR3 is TGTGCCAGCTCACGGGAAGGGGGGGGCCAGCCCCAGCATTTT. It translates to CASSREGGGQPQHF.